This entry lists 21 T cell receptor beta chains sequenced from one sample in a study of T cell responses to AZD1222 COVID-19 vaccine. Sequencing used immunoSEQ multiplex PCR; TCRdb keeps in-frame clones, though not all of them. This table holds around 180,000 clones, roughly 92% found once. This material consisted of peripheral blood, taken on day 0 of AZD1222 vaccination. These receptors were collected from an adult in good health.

CDR3 sequence reads: CASSVDGQGLGELFF. CDR3 coding DNA: TGTGCCAGCAGCGTAGACGGGCAGGGGCTCGGGGAGCTGTTTTTT. This chain joins TRBV9 and TRBJ2-2, with D possibly TRBD1 on 6 matching bases. Germline V gene data show CDR1 as SGDLS and CDR2 as YYNGEE. V lost 0 bases to trimming and J lost 7 bases, with 13 bases between them. The CDR3 covers 15 residues.

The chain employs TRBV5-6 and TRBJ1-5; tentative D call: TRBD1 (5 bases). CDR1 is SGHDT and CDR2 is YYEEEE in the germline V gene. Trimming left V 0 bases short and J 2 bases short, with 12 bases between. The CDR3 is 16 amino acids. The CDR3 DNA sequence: TGTGCCAGCAGCTTGGCCGGGCAGGGAGGCAATCAGCCCCAGCATTTT. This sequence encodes CASSLAGQGGNQPQHF.

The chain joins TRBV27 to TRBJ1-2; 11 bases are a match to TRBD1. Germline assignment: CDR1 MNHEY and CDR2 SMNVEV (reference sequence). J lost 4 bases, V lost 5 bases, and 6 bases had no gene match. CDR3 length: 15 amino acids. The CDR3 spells CASSRTGGDVYGYTF. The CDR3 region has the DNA TGTGCCAGCAGTCGGACAGGGGGCGACGTCTATGGCTACACCTTC.

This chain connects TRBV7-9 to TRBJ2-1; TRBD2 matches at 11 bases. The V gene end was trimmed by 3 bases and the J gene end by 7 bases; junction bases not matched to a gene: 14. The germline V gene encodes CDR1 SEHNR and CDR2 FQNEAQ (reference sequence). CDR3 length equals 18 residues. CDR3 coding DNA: TGTGCCAGCAGCTTCCCTAGCGGGAGGTCCCCACACAAGAATGAGCAGTTCTTC. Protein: CASSFPSGRSPHKNEQFF.

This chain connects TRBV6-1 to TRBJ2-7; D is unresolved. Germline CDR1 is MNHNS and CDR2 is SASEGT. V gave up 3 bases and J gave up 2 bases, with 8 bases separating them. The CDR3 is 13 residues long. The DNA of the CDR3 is TGTGCCAGCAGTGAGGGGTTCACCTACGAGCAGTACGTC. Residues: CASSEGFTYEQYV.

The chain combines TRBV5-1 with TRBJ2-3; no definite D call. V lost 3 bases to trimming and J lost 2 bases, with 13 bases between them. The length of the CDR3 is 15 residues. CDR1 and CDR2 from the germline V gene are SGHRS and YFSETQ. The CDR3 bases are TGCGCCAGCAGCTACTCGCGGCCCGACACAGATACGCAGTATTTT. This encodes CASSYSRPDTDTQYF.

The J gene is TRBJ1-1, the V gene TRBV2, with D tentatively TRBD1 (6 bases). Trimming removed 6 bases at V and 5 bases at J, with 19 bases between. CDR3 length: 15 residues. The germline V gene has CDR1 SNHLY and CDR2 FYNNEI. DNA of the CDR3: TGTGCCAGCAGAGGGACAACCGTCCAGGTTACTGAAGCTTTCTTT. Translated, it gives CASRGTTVQVTEAFF.

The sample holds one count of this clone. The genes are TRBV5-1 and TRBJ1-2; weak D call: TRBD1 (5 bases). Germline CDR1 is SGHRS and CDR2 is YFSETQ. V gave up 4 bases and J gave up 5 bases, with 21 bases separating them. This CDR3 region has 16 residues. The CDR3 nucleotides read TGCGCCAGCAGCCGGGTAGGGACCTCCTCTGGGTATGGCTACACCTTC. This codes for CASSRVGTSSGYGYTF.

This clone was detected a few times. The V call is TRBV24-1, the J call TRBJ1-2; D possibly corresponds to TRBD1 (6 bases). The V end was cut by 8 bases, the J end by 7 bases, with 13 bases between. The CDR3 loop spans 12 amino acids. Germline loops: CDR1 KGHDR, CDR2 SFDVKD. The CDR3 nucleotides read TGTGCCACCAAGGCAGGGGAGGGTGGCTACACCTTC. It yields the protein CATKAGEGGYTF.

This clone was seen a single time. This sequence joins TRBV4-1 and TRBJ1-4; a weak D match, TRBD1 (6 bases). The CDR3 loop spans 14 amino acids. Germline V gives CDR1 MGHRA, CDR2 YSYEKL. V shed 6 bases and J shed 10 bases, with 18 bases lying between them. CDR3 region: CASRFEGGGGKLFF. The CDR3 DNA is TGCGCCAGCAGATTCGAGGGGGGCGGCGGAAAACTGTTTTTT.

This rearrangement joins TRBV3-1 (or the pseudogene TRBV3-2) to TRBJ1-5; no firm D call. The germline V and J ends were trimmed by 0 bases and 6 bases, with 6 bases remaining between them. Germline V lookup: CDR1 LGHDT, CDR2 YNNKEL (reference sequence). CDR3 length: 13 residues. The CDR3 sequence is CASSQDLSQPQHF. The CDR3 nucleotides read TGTGCCAGCAGCCAAGATTTAAGTCAGCCCCAGCATTTT.

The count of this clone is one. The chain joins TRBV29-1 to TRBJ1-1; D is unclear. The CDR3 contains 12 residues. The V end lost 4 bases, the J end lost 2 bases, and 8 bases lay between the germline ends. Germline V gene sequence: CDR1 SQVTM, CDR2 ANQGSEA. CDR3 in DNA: TGCAGCGTTGGTAAGGGAAACACTGAAGCTTTCTTT. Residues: CSVGKGNTEAFF. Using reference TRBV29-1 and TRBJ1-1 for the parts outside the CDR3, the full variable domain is SAVISQKPSRDICQRGTSLTIQCQVDSQVTMMFWYRQQPGQSLTLIATANQGSEATYESGFVIDKFPISRPNLTFSTLTVSNMSPEDSSIYLCSVGKGNTEAFFGQGTRLTVV.

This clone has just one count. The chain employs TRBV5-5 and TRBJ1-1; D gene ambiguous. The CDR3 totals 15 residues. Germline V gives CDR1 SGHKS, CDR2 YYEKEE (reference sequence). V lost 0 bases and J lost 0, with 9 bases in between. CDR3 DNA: TGTGCCAGCAGCTTGGTTCTGGGCATGAACACTGAAGCTTTCTTT. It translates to CASSLVLGMNTEAFF.

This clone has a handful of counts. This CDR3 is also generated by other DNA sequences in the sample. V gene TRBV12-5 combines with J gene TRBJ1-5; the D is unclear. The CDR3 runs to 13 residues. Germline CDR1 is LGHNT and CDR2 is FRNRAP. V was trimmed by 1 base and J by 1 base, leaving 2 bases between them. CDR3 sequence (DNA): TGTGCTAGTGGTTTGGAAAGCAATCAGCCCCAGCATTTT. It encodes CASGLESNQPQHF.

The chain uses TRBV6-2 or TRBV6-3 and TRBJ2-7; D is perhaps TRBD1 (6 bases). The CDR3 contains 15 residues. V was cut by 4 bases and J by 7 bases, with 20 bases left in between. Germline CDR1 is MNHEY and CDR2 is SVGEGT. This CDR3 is CASSSNRDTRREQYF. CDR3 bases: TGTGCCAGCAGTTCGAACCGGGACACCCGGAGGGAGCAGTACTTC.

For the CDR3, the DNA is TGTGCCAGCAGCCCGTGGGGGTCGAACACTGAAGCTTTCTTT. Amino acid sequence: CASSPWGSNTEAFF. The chain uses TRBV3-1 (or the pseudogene TRBV3-2) and TRBJ1-1; D perhaps matches TRBD1 (5 bases). Between the trimmed V and J ends, which lost 4 bases and 1 base, there was a span of 10 bases. This CDR3 spans 14 amino acids. Germline V lookup: CDR1 LGHDT, CDR2 YNNKEL (reference sequence).

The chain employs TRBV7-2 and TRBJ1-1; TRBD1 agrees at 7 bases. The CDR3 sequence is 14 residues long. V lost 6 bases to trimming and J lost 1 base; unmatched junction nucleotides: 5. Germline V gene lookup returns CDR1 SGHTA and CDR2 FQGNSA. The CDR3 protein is CASRKGAANTEAFF. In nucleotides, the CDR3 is TGTGCCAGCAGAAAGGGGGCAGCGAACACTGAAGCTTTCTTT.

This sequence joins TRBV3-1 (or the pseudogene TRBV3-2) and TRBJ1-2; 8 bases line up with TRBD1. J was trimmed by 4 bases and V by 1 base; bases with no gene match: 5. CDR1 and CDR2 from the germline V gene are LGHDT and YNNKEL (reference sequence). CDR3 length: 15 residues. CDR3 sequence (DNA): TGTGCCAGCAGCCAAGTGACAGGGGCGAGCTATGGCTACACCTTC. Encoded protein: CASSQVTGASYGYTF.

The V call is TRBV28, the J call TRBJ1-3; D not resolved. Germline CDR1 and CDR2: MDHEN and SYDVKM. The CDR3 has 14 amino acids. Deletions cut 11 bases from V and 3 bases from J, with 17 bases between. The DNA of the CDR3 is TGTGCCGGATCATCTGGGGTATTTGGAAACACCATATATTTT. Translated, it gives CAGSSGVFGNTIYF.

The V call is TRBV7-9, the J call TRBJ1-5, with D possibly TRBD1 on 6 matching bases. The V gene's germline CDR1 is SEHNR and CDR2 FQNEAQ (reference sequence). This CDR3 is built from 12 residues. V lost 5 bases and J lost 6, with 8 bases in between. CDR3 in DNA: TGTGCCAGCAGCGAGGGGGTTCAGCCCCAGCATTTT. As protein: CASSEGVQPQHF.

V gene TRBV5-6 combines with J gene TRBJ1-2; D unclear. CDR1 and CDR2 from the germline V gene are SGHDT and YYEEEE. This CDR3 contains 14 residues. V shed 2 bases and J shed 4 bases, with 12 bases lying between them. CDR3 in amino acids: CASSLPWAGYGYTF. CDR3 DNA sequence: TGTGCCAGCAGCTTACCCTGGGCGGGCTATGGCTACACCTTC. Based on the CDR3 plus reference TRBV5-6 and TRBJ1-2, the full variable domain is DAGVTQSPTHLIKTRGQQVTLRCSPKSGHDTVSWYQQALGQGPQFIFQYYEEEERQRGNFPDRFSGHQFPNYSSELNVNALLLGDSALYLCASSLPWAGYGYTFGSGTRLTVV.